This passage covers 25 T cell receptor beta chains from one sample sequenced in a study of identical twins. TCRdb redid the calling of the 5' RACE reads with MiXCR, one entry per CDR3 protein. The sample has some 500,000 distinct CDR3 sequences, just under 10% seen once. This sample also belongs to another study, concerning yellow fever vaccine responses in identical twins.

The sequenced sample consisted of PBMCs. All receptors come from a woman between 18 and 29 years old in good health.

There are many counts of this clonotype. This sequence joins TRBV5-6 and TRBJ2-5, with D possibly called TRBD1 or TRBD2 (5 bases each). V was pared by 4 bases and J by 7 bases, with 26 bases between. This CDR3 has 17 residues. The germline V gene encodes CDR1 SGHDT and CDR2 YYEEEE. The CDR3 is CASSVRWDELGFLTQYF. For the CDR3, the DNA is TGTGCCAGCAGCGTCCGATGGGACGAACTGGGTTTTTTGACCCAGTACTTC.

This clonotype has a count of ten or more. The V call is TRBV9, the J call TRBJ1-6; no clear D gene. CDR3 length: 12 amino acids. Between the trimmed V and J ends, which lost 3 bases and 8 bases, there was a span of 6 bases. CDR1 is SGDLS and CDR2 is YYNGEE in the germline V gene. The CDR3 DNA reads as TGTGCCAGCAGCGCATCCGATTCACCCCTCCACTTT. It translates to CASSASDSPLHF.

This clonotype was detected many times. This chain connects TRBV12-3 or TRBV12-4 to TRBJ1-5, with unresolved D. V lost 6 bases, J lost 4 bases, and 13 bases lay in between. The CDR3 contains 14 residues. The chain's CDR3 is CASRADGFNQPQHF. The CDR3 DNA is TGTGCCAGCAGAGCGGACGGATTTAATCAGCCCCAGCATTTT.

This clonotype was seen more than once but under ten times. The chain carries TRBV29-1 and TRBJ2-7, with D unresolved. Germline CDR1 is SQVTM and CDR2 is ANQGSEA. The CDR3 consists of 14 residues. Trimming removed 6 bases at V and 1 base at J, with 16 bases between. CDR3 protein: CSVVTGLRSYEQYF. The CDR3 coding sequence is TGCAGCGTAGTAACTGGTCTGCGGTCCTACGAGCAGTACTTC.

This clonotype was found a few times. The CDR3 is CASKGETVTGELFF. Here the CDR3 DNA reads TGTGCCAGCAAAGGAGAGACAGTTACCGGGGAGCTGTTTTTT. This chain uses TRBV25-1 with TRBJ2-2, with D tentatively TRBD1 (5 bases). CDR1 is MGHDK and CDR2 is SYGVNS in the germline V gene. V lost 7 bases and J 5 bases, leaving 14 bases between the germline ends. The CDR3 has 14 residues.

This clonotype was observed at least ten times. The gene calls are TRBV7-2 and TRBJ2-7, with D perhaps assigned TRBD1 or TRBD2 (6 bases each). Trimming left V 5 bases short and J 0 bases short, with 14 bases between. The germline V gene has CDR1 SGHTA and CDR2 FQGNSA. The CDR3 extends over 15 amino acids. The DNA for the CDR3 is TGTGCCAGCAGCGGTCAAGGGGGGTTCTCCTACGAGCAGTACTTC. Protein product: CASSGQGGFSYEQYF.

This clonotype was detected many times. The V and J genes are TRBV12-3 or TRBV12-4 and TRBJ2-7, with 9 positions matching TRBD2. The CDR3 is made up of 14 amino acids. V was pared by 6 bases and J by 3 bases, with 6 bases of the junction left unmatched. The CDR3 coding sequence is TGTGCCAGCAGGTCTAGCGGGGTACGCTACGAGCAGTACTTC. Residues: CASRSSGVRYEQYF.

This clonotype occurred a few times. J is TRBJ2-3 and V is TRBV29-1; D might be TRBD1 or TRBD2, each matching 5 bases. The CDR3 is 14 residues long. Germline V lookup: CDR1 SQVTM, CDR2 ANQGSEA. Trimming left V 5 bases short and J 0 bases short, with 12 bases between. CDR3 region: CSVSGTGSTDTQYF. CDR3 coding DNA: TGCAGCGTTTCCGGGACCGGCAGCACAGATACGCAGTATTTT.

The chain employs TRBV7-9 and TRBJ2-1; either TRBD1 or TRBD2 may fit D (5 bases each). The CDR3 has 14 amino acids. CDR1 SEHNR and CDR2 FQNEAQ come from the germline V gene (reference sequence). V lost 5 bases to trimming and J lost 5 bases, with 13 bases between them. CDR3 in amino acids: CASSLRDGDNEQFF. CDR3 coding DNA: TGTGCCAGCAGCCTCCGGGACGGAGACAATGAGCAGTTCTTC.

The chain uses TRBV20-1 and TRBJ2-2; 12 nucleotides agree with TRBD2. There are 17 residues in the CDR3. Germline lookup yields CDR1 DFQATT and CDR2 SNEGSKA (reference sequence). The chain's CDR3 is CCFWGRLAGEITGELFF. DNA for the CDR3: TGCTGTTTCTGGGGCCGACTAGCGGGGGAGATCACCGGGGAGCTGTTTTTT.

This clonotype was counted a few times. The chain has TRBV3-1 and TRBJ2-5; 8 bases are shared with TRBD1. Trimming removed 4 bases from V and 3 bases from J; junction bases left unmatched: 4. Germline V gene sequence: CDR1 LGHDT, CDR2 YNNKEL (reference sequence). This CDR3 is built from 14 residues. CDR3 sequence (DNA): TGTGCCAGCAGCCCCGCGGACAGGGAAGAGACCCAGTACTTC. The encoded protein is CASSPADREETQYF.

The sample holds a few counts of this clonotype. The chain employs TRBV7-2 and TRBJ2-7, with D perhaps matching TRBD2 (6 bases). Germline CDR1 and CDR2: SGHTA and FQGNSA. Trimming left V 5 bases short and J 3 bases short, with 11 bases between. The CDR3 is made up of 13 amino acids. CDR3 nucleotide sequence: TGTGCCAGCAGCCCGCGCGGGAACTACGAGCAGTACTTC. It codes for CASSPRGNYEQYF.

This clonotype was picked up a small number of times. The rearrangement joins TRBV7-8 to TRBJ1-1, with D possibly being TRBD1 (5 bases). Germline V lookup: CDR1 SGHVS, CDR2 FQNEAQ. Trimming removed 2 bases at V and 8 bases at J, with 15 bases between. This CDR3 is built from 14 residues. CDR3 nucleotide sequence: TGTGCCAGCAGCTTAAAGTTTGGAAGGGACGAAGCTTTCTTT. Residues: CASSLKFGRDEAFF. Based on the CDR3 plus reference TRBV7-8 and TRBJ1-1, the full variable domain is GAGVSQSPRYKVAKRGQDVALRCDPISGHVSLFWYQQALGQGPEFLTYFQNEAQLDKSGLPSDRFFAERPEGSVSTLKIQRTQQEDSAVYLCASSLKFGRDEAFFGQGTRLTVV.

The table lists this clonotype with many counts. This chain links TRBV7-9 with TRBJ2-5, with 7 nucleotides matching TRBD1. Germline trimming cut 1 base from V and 4 bases from J; bases unmatched to any gene: 3. Germline V gene sequence: CDR1 SEHNR, CDR2 FQNEAQ (reference sequence). The CDR3 loop spans 14 amino acids. In DNA form, the CDR3 reads TGTGCCAGCAGCTTAGGACAGGGAGTAGAGACCCAGTACTTC. Its protein product is CASSLGQGVETQYF. The entire variable domain, with the rest obtained from reference TRBV7-9 and TRBJ2-5, is as follows: DTGVSQNPRHKITKRGQNVTFRCDPISEHNRLYWYRQTLGQGPEFLTYFQNEAQLEKSRLLSDRFSAERPKGSFSTLEIQRTEQGDSAMYLCASSLGQGVETQYFGPGTRLLVL.

Written as DNA, the CDR3 is TGTGCCAGCAGTAACCGGGGCCCCCCCAACCCCCATGAGCAGTTCTTC. Protein: CASSNRGPPNPHEQFF. The genes are TRBV6-5 and TRBJ2-1, with D possibly being TRBD1 or TRBD2 (5 bases each). This CDR3 is 16 amino acids long. The V and J ends lost 5 bases and 8 bases respectively, with 22 bases between them. CDR1 is MNHEY and CDR2 is SVGAGI in the germline V gene.

This clonotype was seen a few times. The gene calls are TRBV6-1 and TRBJ1-6; tentative D call: TRBD1 (5 bases). V gave up 7 bases and J gave up 4 bases, with 14 bases separating them. Looked up from germline, CDR1 is MNHNS and CDR2 is SASEGT. The CDR3 totals 15 residues. The CDR3 is CASTPQGRYNSPLHF. The CDR3 coding sequence is TGTGCCAGCACCCCCCAGGGACGGTATAATTCACCCCTCCACTTT.

The V and J genes are TRBV10-1 and TRBJ2-2; D unresolved. The V end lost 3 bases, the J end lost 6 bases, and 8 bases lay between the germline ends. The CDR3 is made up of 13 amino acids. Germline assignment: CDR1 WNHNN and CDR2 SYGVQD (reference sequence). The CDR3 DNA sequence: TGCGCCAGCAGTGATTTAAGATCCGGGGAGCTGTTTTTT. It codes for CASSDLRSGELFF.

The rearrangement links TRBV5-1 to TRBJ1-2; D unclear. CDR1 and CDR2 (germline): SGHRS, YFSETQ. The CDR3 is 15 residues long. V was clipped by 0 bases and J by 2 bases, with 11 bases between them. For the CDR3, the DNA is TGCGCCAGCAGCTTGGATCGGGGTATCAACTATGGCTACACCTTC. Its translation is CASSLDRGINYGYTF.

This clonotype has more than one count but fewer than ten. In DNA form, the CDR3 reads TGTGCCAGCAGTCCCAGGACATACTCCTACGAGCAGTACTTC. Translated, it gives CASSPRTYSYEQYF. The chain combines TRBV25-1 with TRBJ2-7; TRBD1 is a possible D gene (5 bases). V lost 5 bases, J lost 0 bases, and 11 bases lay in between. This CDR3 is 14 amino acids long. The germline V gene has CDR1 MGHDK and CDR2 SYGVNS.

In this sample, this clonotype turned up many times. This rearrangement joins TRBV29-1 to TRBJ2-6; possibly TRBD2 for D (6 bases). CDR3 size: 16 residues. Germline CDR1 and CDR2: SQVTM and ANQGSEA. V lost 0 bases to trimming and J lost 0 bases, with 9 bases between them. CDR3 residues: CSVEDLGGSGANVLTF. CDR3 nucleotides: TGCAGCGTTGAAGATTTGGGGGGCTCTGGGGCCAACGTCCTGACTTTC.

This clonotype was observed many times. The chain has TRBV14 and TRBJ2-3, with TRBD2 identical over 10 bases. V lost 0 bases to trimming and J lost 4 bases; unmatched junction nucleotides: 4. The CDR3 runs 16 residues. The germline V gene encodes CDR1 SGHDN and CDR2 FVKESK. CDR3 region: CASSQDLAGDADTQYF. Here the CDR3 DNA reads TGTGCCAGCAGCCAAGACCTAGCGGGAGACGCAGATACGCAGTATTTT.

The chain is built from TRBV5-4 and TRBJ1-5; 8 bases match TRBD1. The CDR3 runs 15 residues. CDR1 is SGHNT, CDR2 YYREEE, per germline (reference sequence). The V and J ends lost 0 bases and 15 bases, in that order; junction bases with no gene match: 14. The CDR3 protein is CASSLGGTGDQPVHF. The DNA of the CDR3 is TGTGCCAGCAGCTTGGGAGGGACAGGCGATCAGCCTGTGCATTTT.

This clonotype was picked up a small number of times. V usage is TRBV10-1 and J usage is TRBJ2-2, with 7 nucleotides matching TRBD1. This CDR3 is 16 amino acids long. The V gene end was trimmed by 1 base and the J gene end by 5 bases; junction bases not matched to a gene: 7. Looked up from germline, CDR1 is WNHNN and CDR2 is SYGVQD (reference sequence). The CDR3 region is CASSEFRQGQTGELFF. The CDR3 DNA sequence: TGCGCCAGCAGTGAGTTCCGACAGGGTCAAACCGGGGAGCTGTTTTTT.

The CDR3 DNA follows: TGTGCCAGCCATAGGGGCGGTAGCTACGAGCAGTACTTC. Protein: CASHRGGSYEQYF. V and J are TRBV28 and TRBJ2-7; tentative D call: TRBD1 (5 bases). Germline loops: CDR1 MDHEN, CDR2 SYDVKM. The CDR3 runs 13 residues. V lost 8 bases and J lost 3, with 14 bases in between.

The chain carries TRBV20-1 and TRBJ2-7; the D call may be TRBD1 or TRBD2 (5 bases each). The germline V gene has CDR1 DFQATT and CDR2 SNEGSKA (reference sequence). The CDR3 covers 17 residues. Trimming took off 3 bases at V and 4 bases at J, with 25 bases between the two ends. CDR3 DNA sequence: TGCAGTGCTAGTAGGATAAGACAGACAGACCGGGGTTACGAGCAGTACTTC. This sequence encodes CSASRIRQTDRGYEQYF.